The 3 T cell receptor beta chains in this list originate from one sample, sequenced in a study of human thymus T cells. Sequencing was performed with immunoSEQ multiplex PCR; in TCRdb, only in-frame clones are kept and a portion is missing. The table includes tens of thousands of clones, nearly 95% detected once. The sample consisted of blood. The receptors were sampled from a boy in the first two years of life with a congenital heart defect but otherwise immunologically healthy.

The rearrangement links TRBV5-8 to TRBJ2-7; the match to TRBD1 covers 9 bases. The V segment lost 2 bases and the J segment 3 bases; nucleotides outside the gene matches: 6. This CDR3 has 15 residues. Germline lookup yields CDR1 SGHTS and CDR2 YDEGEE. CDR3 loop: CASSFWGQGVYEQYF. For the CDR3, the DNA is TGTGCCAGCAGCTTCTGGGGACAGGGTGTCTACGAGCAGTACTTC.

This clone was seen once. This chain connects TRBV30 to TRBJ1-2, with 7 bases identical to TRBD1. V trimming: 0 bases; J trimming: 8 bases; junction bases outside the gene matches: 0. Per the germline V gene, CDR1 is GTSNPN and CDR2 is SVGIG (reference sequence). The CDR3 has 11 amino acids. This CDR3 reads CAWSVGGGYTF. CDR3 sequence (DNA): TGTGCCTGGAGTGTAGGGGGCGGCTACACCTTC. Based on the CDR3 plus reference TRBV30 and TRBJ1-2, the full variable domain is SQTIHQWPATLVQPVGSPLSLECTVEGTSNPNLYWYRQAAGRGLQLLFYSVGIGQISSEVPQNLSASRPQDRQFILSSKKLLLSDSGFYLCAWSVGGGYTFGSGTRLTVV.

V is TRBV30 and J is TRBJ2-1; D assignment may be TRBD1 or TRBD2 (6 bases each). Trimming removed 4 bases from V and 0 bases from J, with 13 bases in between. Germline loops: CDR1 GTSNPN, CDR2 SVGIG (reference sequence). The CDR3 is 15 residues long. The CDR3, as DNA: TGTGCCTGGATCTGGGGGGCGAGCTCCTACAATGAGCAGTTCTTC. Translation gives CAWIWGASSYNEQFF.